The 14 T cell receptor beta chains given below trace back to one sample, sequenced in a study of blood T cell repertoires in COVID-19. Some clones are missing from TCRdb's copy, which holds only in-frame ones; the method was immunoSEQ multiplex PCR. Of about 210,000 clones listed, roughly 85% are singletons. The sequenced sample consisted of peripheral blood. The receptors derive from an older woman with COVID-19, enrolled during active disease.

The sample holds a few counts of this clone. CDR3 sequence reads: CASSPSSVIGTDTQYF. CDR3 bases: TGTGCCAGCTCACCATCCAGCGTAATAGGCACAGATACGCAGTATTTT. This chain links TRBV18 with TRBJ2-3; D is undetermined. This CDR3 comprises 16 residues. In germline, CDR1 is KGHSH, CDR2 LQKENI. V was pared by 2 bases and J by 1 base, with 13 bases between.

This chain links TRBV6-6 with TRBJ1-4, with D possibly TRBD1 on 6 matching bases. The CDR3 is made up of 15 amino acids. Looked up from germline, CDR1 is MNHNY and CDR2 is SVGAGI (reference sequence). V was cut by 10 bases and J by 8 bases, with 23 bases left in between. The CDR3 DNA sequence: TGTGCCACCCAATTACAGGGAAATGACAACGAAAAACTGTTTTTT. It encodes CATQLQGNDNEKLFF.

This clone was detected only a few times. V gene TRBV7-9 combines with J gene TRBJ2-1; TRBD1 agrees at 9 bases. There are 15 residues in the CDR3. Germline V CDR1 and CDR2: SEHNR, FQNEAQ (reference sequence). V was pared by 5 bases and J by 5 bases, with 7 bases of the junction left unmatched. The CDR3 nucleotides are TGTGCCAGCAGCCCACAGGGGGCAAGGAACAATGAGCAGTTCTTC. It translates to CASSPQGARNNEQFF.

The chain is built from TRBV9 and TRBJ1-1; 8 nucleotides agree with TRBD1. The CDR3 is 15 amino acids. CDR1 is SGDLS and CDR2 is YYNGEE in the germline V gene. The V gene end was trimmed by 3 bases and the J gene end by 1 base; junction bases not matched to a gene: 5. The CDR3 DNA sequence: TGTGCCAGCAGCGGATACAGGGGGAGGAACACTGAAGCTTTCTTT. Amino acids: CASSGYRGRNTEAFF. Supplemented by reference TRBV9 and TRBJ1-1, the full variable domain reads DSGVTQTPKHLITATGQRVTLRCSPRSGDLSVYWYQQSLDQGLQFLIQYYNGEERAKGNILERFSAQQFPDLHSELNLSSLELGDSALYFCASSGYRGRNTEAFFGQGTRLTVV.

This clone was observed a handful of times. The CDR3 DNA sequence: TGTGCCAGCAGTTGGAGCCGGAGCAGGGTCTATACTGAAGCTTTCTTT. As protein: CASSWSRSRVYTEAFF. The V gene is TRBV27, the J gene TRBJ1-1, with D possibly being TRBD1 (5 bases). This CDR3 contains 16 residues. The germline V and J ends were trimmed by 4 bases and 5 bases, with 20 bases remaining between them. CDR1 is MNHEY and CDR2 is SMNVEV in the germline V gene (reference sequence).

The J gene is TRBJ2-1, the V gene TRBV11-1; TRBD2 agrees at 7 bases. Germline assignment: CDR1 SGHAT and CDR2 FQDESV (reference sequence). The CDR3 contains 16 residues. The V and J ends lost 2 bases and 6 bases, in that order; junction bases with no gene match: 10. CDR3 sequence reads: CASSLFRLAGGNEQFF. CDR3 nucleotide sequence: TGTGCCAGCAGCTTATTTCGACTAGCAGGTGGCAATGAGCAGTTCTTC.

The chain has TRBV7-2 and TRBJ2-7; D unclear. CDR1 and CDR2 from the germline V gene are SGHTA and FQGNSA. CDR3 size: 14 residues. V lost 6 bases and J lost 1, with 13 bases in between. CDR3 region: CASRPQTRSYEQYF. CDR3 sequence (DNA): TGTGCCAGCAGGCCCCAGACGAGGTCCTACGAGCAGTACTTC.

This sequence joins TRBV6-5 and TRBJ1-2; 7 nucleotides match TRBD1. This CDR3 comprises 15 residues. CDR1 and CDR2 from the germline V gene are MNHEY and SVGAGI. J lost 4 bases, V lost 2 bases, and 7 bases had no gene match. As DNA, the CDR3 is TGTGCCAGCAGTTACGGGACAGCTGCATCCTATGGCTACACCTTC. This translates into CASSYGTAASYGYTF.

The chain uses TRBV18 and TRBJ2-7; 8 nucleotides match TRBD1. Germline assignment: CDR1 KGHSH and CDR2 LQKENI. The CDR3 loop spans 14 amino acids. V lost 3 bases, J lost 0 bases, and 1 base stayed unmatched. As DNA, the CDR3 is TGTGCCAGCTCACCGGGACAGGTCTCCTACGAGCAGTACTTC. It is translated as CASSPGQVSYEQYF. The entire variable domain, with the rest obtained from reference TRBV18 and TRBJ2-7, is as follows: NAGVMQNPRHLVRRRGQEARLRCSPMKGHSHVYWYRQLPEEGLKFMVYLQKENIIDESGMPKERFSAEFPKEGPSILRIQQVVRGDSAAYFCASSPGQVSYEQYFGPGTRLTVT.

There are a few counts of this clone. The gene calls are TRBV5-4 and TRBJ1-1; D ambiguous. This CDR3 comprises 15 residues. Germline V gives CDR1 SGHNT, CDR2 YYREEE (reference sequence). The V end was cut by 0 bases, the J end by 0 bases, with 9 bases between. The CDR3 nucleotides read TGTGCCAGCAGCTTGGAGATCGGGATGAACACTGAAGCTTTCTTT. It specifies CASSLEIGMNTEAFF.

The CDR3 is CSVAGQGYGYTF. CDR3 DNA: TGCAGCGTGGCGGGACAGGGGTATGGCTACACCTTC. The chain recombines TRBV29-1 with TRBJ1-2, with 10 bases identical to TRBD1. CDR1 and CDR2 from the germline V gene are SQVTM and ANQGSEA. The CDR3 runs 12 residues. Losses at the gene ends were 6 bases for V and 5 bases for J; bases not matched to a gene: 3.

J is TRBJ2-1 and V is TRBV19, with D hard to call. Trimming pared 4 bases from V and 7 bases from J, leaving 5 bases between. This CDR3 is built from 11 residues. The germline V gene encodes CDR1 LNHDA and CDR2 SQIVND (reference sequence). The DNA for the CDR3 is TGTGCCAGTAGTACGACTAATGAGCAGTTCTTC. It specifies CASSTTNEQFF.

The chain uses TRBV6-5 and TRBJ2-1; D is unclear. The CDR3 runs 13 residues. V was trimmed by 0 bases and J by 5 bases, leaving 5 bases between them. CDR1 and CDR2 (germline): MNHEY, SVGAGI. The CDR3 sequence is CASSYSQNNEQFF. CDR3 nucleotide sequence: TGTGCCAGCAGTTACTCCCAAAACAATGAGCAGTTCTTC.

The gene calls are TRBV5-4 and TRBJ2-5; D is perhaps TRBD1 (6 bases). Trimming shortened V by 2 bases and J by 3 bases, and 14 bases separated the two germline ends. Germline V lookup: CDR1 SGHNT, CDR2 YYREEE (reference sequence). The CDR3 has 15 residues. The CDR3 loop reads CASSFMGQGKETQYF. DNA of the CDR3: TGTGCCAGCAGCTTCATGGGCCAGGGGAAAGAGACCCAGTACTTC.